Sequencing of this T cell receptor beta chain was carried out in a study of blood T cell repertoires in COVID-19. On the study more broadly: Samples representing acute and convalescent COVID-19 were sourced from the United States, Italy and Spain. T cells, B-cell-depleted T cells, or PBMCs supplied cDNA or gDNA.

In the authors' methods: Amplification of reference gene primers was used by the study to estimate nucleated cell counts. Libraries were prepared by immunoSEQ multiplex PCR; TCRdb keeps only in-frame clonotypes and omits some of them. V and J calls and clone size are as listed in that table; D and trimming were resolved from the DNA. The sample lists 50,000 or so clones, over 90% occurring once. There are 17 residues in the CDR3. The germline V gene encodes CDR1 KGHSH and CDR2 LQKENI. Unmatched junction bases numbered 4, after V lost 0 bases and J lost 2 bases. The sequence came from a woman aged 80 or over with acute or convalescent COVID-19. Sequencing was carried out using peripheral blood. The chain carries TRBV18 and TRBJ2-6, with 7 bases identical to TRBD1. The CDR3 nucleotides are TGTGCCAGCTCACCACCCCACAGGGGTACTGGGGCCAACGTCCTGACTTTC. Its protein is CASSPPHRGTGANVLTF.